The 16 T cell receptor beta chains below were found in one sample sequenced in a study of T cell responses to AZD1222 COVID-19 vaccine. The assay was immunoSEQ multiplex PCR, and TCRdb's table has in-frame clones only and misses some. The sample carries around 140,000 clones, about 91% recorded once. The sample in question was peripheral blood, obtained 28 days after the second AZD1222 dose. Receptors originate from an adult who received the AZD1222 COVID-19 vaccine.

The V and J genes are TRBV6-1 and TRBJ1-6; D uncertain. Trimming took off 1 base at V and 0 bases at J, with 10 bases between the two ends. Germline-derived CDR1 and CDR2 are MNHNS and SASEGT. The CDR3 covers 17 residues. Here the CDR3 DNA reads TGTGCCAGCAGTGAAGGAACCCACGGCTCCTATAATTCACCCCTCCACTTT. Protein product: CASSEGTHGSYNSPLHF.

The chain joins TRBV18 to TRBJ2-2, with D possibly TRBD1 on 6 matching bases. V lost 6 bases and J 4 bases, leaving 15 bases between the germline ends. The CDR3 has 15 amino acids. Germline V CDR1 and CDR2: KGHSH, LQKENI. The CDR3 here is CASSSTGQGTGELFF. The DNA of the CDR3 is TGTGCCAGCTCGTCCACAGGGCAGGGCACCGGGGAGCTGTTTTTT. The whole variable domain, remainder taken from reference TRBV18 and TRBJ2-2, is NAGVMQNPRHLVRRRGQEARLRCSPMKGHSHVYWYRQLPEEGLKFMVYLQKENIIDESGMPKERFSAEFPKEGPSILRIQQVVRGDSAAYFCASSSTGQGTGELFFGEGSRLTVL.

Regarding this clone: One end of the junction fails to match germline, which may point to a read error. The chain combines TRBV3-1 (or the pseudogene TRBV3-2) with TRBJ2-3; D not certain. This CDR3 is built from 12 residues. Germline V gene sequence: CDR1 LGHDT, CDR2 YNNKEL (reference sequence). The chain's CDR3 is CASIQDGDTQYF. DNA of the CDR3: TGTGCCAGCATCCAAGACGGTGATACGCAGTATTTT.

Only one count was recorded for this clone. The rearrangement joins TRBV5-1 to TRBJ1-2, with 12 positions matching TRBD1. The V and J ends lost 3 bases and 7 bases, in that order; junction bases with no gene match: 7. Germline-derived CDR1 and CDR2 are SGHRS and YFSETQ. The CDR3 sequence is 15 residues long. The CDR3 loop is CASSSGQGALRGYTF. The CDR3 coding sequence is TGCGCCAGCAGCTCGGGACAGGGGGCGTTACGTGGCTACACCTTC.

The rearrangement links TRBV11-2 to TRBJ1-3; D uncertain. The length of the CDR3 is 15 residues. The ends were cut back, 6 bases at V and 0 bases at J, with 12 bases in the middle. The germline gives CDR1 SGHAT, CDR2 FQNNGV. The CDR3 sequence is CASSSLSPSGNTIYF. The CDR3 region has the DNA TGTGCCAGCAGTTCCCTTAGCCCCTCTGGAAACACCATATATTTT.

The CDR3 nucleotides read TGTGCCAGCAGCCGACGACAGGGCTATTATAGAAACACCATATATTTT. Amino acid sequence: CASSRRQGYYRNTIYF. This chain connects TRBV3-1 (or the pseudogene TRBV3-2) to TRBJ1-3, with 7 bases aligning to TRBD1. The germline gives CDR1 LGHDT, CDR2 YNNKEL (reference sequence). Trimming removed 4 bases from V and 5 bases from J; junction bases left unmatched: 11. This CDR3 has 16 residues.

The chain recombines TRBV18 with TRBJ2-3; unclear D gene. CDR3 size: 15 residues. CDR1 and CDR2 (germline): KGHSH, LQKENI. V lost 2 bases to trimming and J lost 2 bases, with 11 bases between them. The CDR3 DNA is TGTGCCAGCTCACCAGGTGTAGGGTTCACAGATACGCAGTATTTT. It yields the protein CASSPGVGFTDTQYF.

The chain uses TRBV5-6 and TRBJ2-5, with no clear D. There are 13 residues in the CDR3. V lost 4 bases to trimming and J lost 2 bases, with 9 bases between them. Germline V gene sequence: CDR1 SGHDT, CDR2 YYEEEE. The CDR3 coding sequence is TGTGCCAGCAGCCCTCAGGTACAAGAGACCCAGTACTTC. It is translated as CASSPQVQETQYF.

V and J are TRBV5-4 and TRBJ1-2; D not resolved. CDR1 SGHNT and CDR2 YYREEE come from the germline V gene (reference sequence). V gave up 1 base and J gave up 9 bases, with 13 bases separating them. This CDR3 has 13 residues. DNA for the CDR3: TGTGCCAGCAGCTTGCGAGGCCCCGGGAGCTACACCTTC. Encoded protein: CASSLRGPGSYTF.

This sequence joins TRBV4-1 and TRBJ1-2; D unclear. This CDR3 contains 14 residues. CDR1 and CDR2 from the germline V gene are MGHRA and YSYEKL. Trimming pared 0 bases from V and 2 bases from J, leaving 7 bases between. The CDR3 DNA follows: TGCGCCAGCAGCCAAGAAGGAACGAACTATGGCTACACCTTC. Its translation is CASSQEGTNYGYTF.

V is TRBV11-3 and J is TRBJ1-5; D remains ambiguous. Germline V gives CDR1 SGHNT, CDR2 YENEEA. CDR3 length equals 13 residues. Trimming pared 1 base from V and 5 bases from J, leaving 6 bases between. In DNA, the CDR3 is TGTGCCAGCAGCTTAGGAAGGGATCAGCCCCAGCATTTT. It yields the protein CASSLGRDQPQHF.

The genes are TRBV11-1 and TRBJ2-2; no firm D call. The CDR3 has 13 amino acids. The V and J ends lost 1 base and 6 bases respectively, with 6 bases between them. Germline V gene data show CDR1 as SGHAT and CDR2 as FQDESV (reference sequence). This chain's CDR3 is CASSLGAPGELFF. DNA for the CDR3: TGTGCCAGCAGCTTAGGTGCCCCCGGGGAGCTGTTTTTT.

The CDR3 DNA follows: TGTGCCAGCAGCCTTGGACAGGGAAAGGGGCAGCCCCAGCATTTT. This translates into CASSLGQGKGQPQHF. This chain uses TRBV2 with TRBJ1-5, with TRBD1 identical over 8 bases. The germline CDR1 and CDR2 sequences are SNHLY and FYNNEI. V trimming: 6 bases; J trimming: 7 bases; junction bases outside the gene matches: 11. CDR3 length equals 15 residues.

This sequence joins TRBV5-1 and TRBJ1-2; 10 bases fit TRBD1. The CDR3 has 16 amino acids. Losses at the gene ends were 4 bases for V and 5 bases for J; bases not matched to a gene: 11. Germline CDR1 and CDR2: SGHRS and YFSETQ. The CDR3 loop reads CASSRGQGEGRYGYTF. The CDR3 DNA reads TGCGCCAGCAGCAGAGGACAGGGGGAAGGTCGGTATGGCTACACCTTC. Combining the CDR3 with reference TRBV5-1 and TRBJ1-2 gives the whole variable domain KAGVTQTPRYLIKTRGQQVTLSCSPISGHRSVSWYQQTPGQGLQFLFEYFSETQRNKGNFPGRFSGRQFSNSRSEMNVSTLELGDSALYLCASSRGQGEGRYGYTFGSGTRLTVV.

The chain uses TRBV4-1 and TRBJ1-5, with D perhaps TRBD1 (5 bases). The CDR3 covers 14 residues. Germline values: CDR1 MGHRA, CDR2 YSYEKL. The germline V and J ends were trimmed by 3 bases and 5 bases, with 11 bases remaining between them. The CDR3 loop reads CASSHREGDQPQHF. CDR3 nucleotide sequence: TGCGCCAGCAGCCACAGGGAAGGCGATCAGCCCCAGCATTTT.

The rearrangement uses TRBV3-1 (or the pseudogene TRBV3-2) and TRBJ1-1; D might be TRBD1 (6 bases). V was pared by 1 base and J by 4 bases, with 19 bases between. CDR1 and CDR2 (germline): LGHDT, YNNKEL (reference sequence). The CDR3 loop spans 17 amino acids. CDR3: CASSQGGFGRGGTEAFF. DNA of the CDR3: TGTGCCAGCAGCCAAGGGGGTTTTGGCAGGGGCGGCACTGAAGCTTTCTTT.